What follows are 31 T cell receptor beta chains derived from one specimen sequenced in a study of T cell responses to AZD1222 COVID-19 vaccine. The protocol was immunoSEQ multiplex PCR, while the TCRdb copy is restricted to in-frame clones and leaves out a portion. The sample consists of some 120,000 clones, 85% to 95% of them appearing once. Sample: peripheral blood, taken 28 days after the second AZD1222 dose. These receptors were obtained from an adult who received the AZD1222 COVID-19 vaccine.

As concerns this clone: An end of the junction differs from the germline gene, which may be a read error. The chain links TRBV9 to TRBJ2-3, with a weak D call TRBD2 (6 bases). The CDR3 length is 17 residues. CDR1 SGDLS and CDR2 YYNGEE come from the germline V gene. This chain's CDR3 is CASSVVWAGPYTDTQYF. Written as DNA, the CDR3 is TGCGCCAGCAGCGTAGTCTGGGCGGGGCCCTACACAGATACGCAGTATTTT.

The CDR3 loop is CAISDLRLGLGEQYF. The CDR3, as DNA: TGTGCCATCAGTGACCTTCGGTTGGGGTTGGGCGAGCAGTACTTC. The chain employs TRBV10-3 and TRBJ2-7; D uncertain. The V gene lost 3 bases and the J gene lost 6 bases, with 18 bases spanning the gap. This CDR3 comprises 15 residues. Germline values: CDR1 ENHRY, CDR2 SYGVKD.

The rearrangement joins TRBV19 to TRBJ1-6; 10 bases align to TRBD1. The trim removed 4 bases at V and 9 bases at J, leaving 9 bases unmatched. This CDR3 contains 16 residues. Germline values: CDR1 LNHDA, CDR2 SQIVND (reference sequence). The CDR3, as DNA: TGTGCCAGTAGTAACACCGGGACAGGGGAGAGTTCACCCCTCCACTTT. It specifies CASSNTGTGESSPLHF.

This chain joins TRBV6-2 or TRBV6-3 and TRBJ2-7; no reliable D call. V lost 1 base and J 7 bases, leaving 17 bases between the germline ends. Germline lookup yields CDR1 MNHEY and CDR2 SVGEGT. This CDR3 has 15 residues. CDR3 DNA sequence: TGTGCCAGCAGTTACTTGCAGGAGATGTTACGGGAGCAGTACTTC. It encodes CASSYLQEMLREQYF.

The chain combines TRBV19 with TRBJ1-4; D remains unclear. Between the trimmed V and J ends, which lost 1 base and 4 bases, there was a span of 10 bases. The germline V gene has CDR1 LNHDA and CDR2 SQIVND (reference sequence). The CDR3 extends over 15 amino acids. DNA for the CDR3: TGTGCCAGTAGTATAGGCAGCGCGGATAATGAAAAACTGTTTTTT. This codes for CASSIGSADNEKLFF.

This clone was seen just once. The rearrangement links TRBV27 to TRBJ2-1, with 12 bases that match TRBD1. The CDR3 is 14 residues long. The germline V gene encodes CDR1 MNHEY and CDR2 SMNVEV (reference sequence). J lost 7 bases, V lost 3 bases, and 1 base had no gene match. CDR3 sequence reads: CASSLGQGANEQFF. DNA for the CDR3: TGTGCCAGCAGTTTGGGACAGGGGGCGAATGAGCAGTTCTTC.

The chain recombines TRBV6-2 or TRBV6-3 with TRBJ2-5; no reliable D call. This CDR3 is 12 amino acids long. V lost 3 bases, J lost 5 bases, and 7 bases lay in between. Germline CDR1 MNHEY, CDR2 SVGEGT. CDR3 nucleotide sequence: TGTGCCAGCAGTTATCTAGTCGAGACCCAGTACTTC. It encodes CASSYLVETQYF.

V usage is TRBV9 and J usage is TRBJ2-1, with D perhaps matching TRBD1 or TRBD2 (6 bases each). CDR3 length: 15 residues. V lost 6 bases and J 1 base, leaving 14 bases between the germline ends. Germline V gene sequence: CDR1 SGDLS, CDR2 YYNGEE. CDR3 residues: CASTRRGESYNEQFF. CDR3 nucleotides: TGTGCCAGCACCCGGAGGGGGGAATCCTACAATGAGCAGTTCTTC.

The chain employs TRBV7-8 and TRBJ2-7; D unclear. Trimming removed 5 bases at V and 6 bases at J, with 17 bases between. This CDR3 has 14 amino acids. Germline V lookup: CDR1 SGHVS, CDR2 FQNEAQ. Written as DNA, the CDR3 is TGTGCCAGCAGCCCTCGCCCTTTTTGGTTCGAGCAGTACTTC. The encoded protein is CASSPRPFWFEQYF.

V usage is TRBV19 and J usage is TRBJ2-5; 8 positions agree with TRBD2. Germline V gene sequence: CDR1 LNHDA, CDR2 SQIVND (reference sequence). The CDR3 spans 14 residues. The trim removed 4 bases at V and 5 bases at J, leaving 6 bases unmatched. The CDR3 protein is CASSTGLERETQYF. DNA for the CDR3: TGTGCCAGTAGTACGGGACTAGAAAGGGAGACCCAGTACTTC.

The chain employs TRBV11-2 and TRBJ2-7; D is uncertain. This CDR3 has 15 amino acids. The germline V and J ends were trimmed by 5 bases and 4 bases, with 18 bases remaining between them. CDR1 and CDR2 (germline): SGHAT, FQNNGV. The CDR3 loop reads CASSRLAVVGYEQYF. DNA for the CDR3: TGTGCCAGCAGCCGCCTCGCGGTTGTGGGGTACGAGCAGTACTTC.

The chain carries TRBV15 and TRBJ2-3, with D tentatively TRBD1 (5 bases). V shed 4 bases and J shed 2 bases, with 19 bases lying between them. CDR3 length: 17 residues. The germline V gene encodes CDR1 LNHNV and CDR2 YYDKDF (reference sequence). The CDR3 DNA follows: TGTGCCACCAGCACCGATCGACAGCCCCGCGCCACAGATACGCAGTATTTT. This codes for CATSTDRQPRATDTQYF.

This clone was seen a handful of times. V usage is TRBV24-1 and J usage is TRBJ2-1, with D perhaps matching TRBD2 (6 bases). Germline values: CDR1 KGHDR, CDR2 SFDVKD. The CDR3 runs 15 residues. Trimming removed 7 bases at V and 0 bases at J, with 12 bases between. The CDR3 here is CATRGAEGSYNEQFF. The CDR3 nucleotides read TGTGCCACCAGAGGGGCGGAGGGCTCCTACAATGAGCAGTTCTTC.

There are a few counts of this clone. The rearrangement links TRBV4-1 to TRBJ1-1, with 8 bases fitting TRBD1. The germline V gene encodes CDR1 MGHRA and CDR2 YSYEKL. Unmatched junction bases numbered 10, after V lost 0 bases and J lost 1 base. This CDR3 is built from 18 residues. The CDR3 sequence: CASSQDIGRGPGNTEAFF. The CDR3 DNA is TGCGCCAGCAGCCAAGACATCGGCAGGGGGCCAGGGAACACTGAAGCTTTCTTT.

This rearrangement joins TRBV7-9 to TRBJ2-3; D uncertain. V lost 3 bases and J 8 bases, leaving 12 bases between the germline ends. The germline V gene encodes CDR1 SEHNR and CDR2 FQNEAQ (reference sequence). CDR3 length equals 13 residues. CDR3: CASSFLGEATQYF. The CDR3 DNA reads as TGTGCCAGCAGCTTCCTAGGAGAGGCTACGCAGTATTTT.

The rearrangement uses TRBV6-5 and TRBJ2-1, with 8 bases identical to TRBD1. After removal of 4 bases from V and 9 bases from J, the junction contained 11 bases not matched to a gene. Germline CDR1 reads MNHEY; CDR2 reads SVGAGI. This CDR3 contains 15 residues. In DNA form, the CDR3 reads TGTGCCAGCAGTTCCCAGACAGGGGTTGAGGGTGAGCAGTTCTTC. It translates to CASSSQTGVEGEQFF.

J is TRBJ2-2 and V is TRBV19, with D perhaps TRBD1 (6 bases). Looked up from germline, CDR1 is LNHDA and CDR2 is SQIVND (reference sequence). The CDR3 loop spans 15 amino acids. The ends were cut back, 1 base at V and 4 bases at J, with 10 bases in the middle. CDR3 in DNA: TGTGCCAGTAGTATAGCCGGGACATTCACCGGGGAGCTGTTTTTT. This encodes CASSIAGTFTGELFF.

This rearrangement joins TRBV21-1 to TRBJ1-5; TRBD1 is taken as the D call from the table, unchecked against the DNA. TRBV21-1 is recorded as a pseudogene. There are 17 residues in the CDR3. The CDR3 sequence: CASSRQEAALSNQPQHF. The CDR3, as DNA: TGTGCCAGCAGCCGACAGGAGGCAGCCTTAAGCAATCAGCCCCAGCATTTT.

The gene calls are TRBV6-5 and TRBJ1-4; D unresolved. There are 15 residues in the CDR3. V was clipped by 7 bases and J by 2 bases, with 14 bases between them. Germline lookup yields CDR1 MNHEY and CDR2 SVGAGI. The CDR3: CASIPYGPTNEKLFF. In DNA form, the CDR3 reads TGTGCCAGCATCCCCTACGGCCCTACTAATGAAAAACTGTTTTTT.

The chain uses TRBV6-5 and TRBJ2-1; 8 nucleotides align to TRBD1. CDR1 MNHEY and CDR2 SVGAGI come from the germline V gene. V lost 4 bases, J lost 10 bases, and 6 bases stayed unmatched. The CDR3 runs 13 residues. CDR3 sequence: CASSWTGMEEQFF. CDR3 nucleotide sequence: TGTGCCAGCAGTTGGACAGGGATGGAGGAGCAGTTCTTC.

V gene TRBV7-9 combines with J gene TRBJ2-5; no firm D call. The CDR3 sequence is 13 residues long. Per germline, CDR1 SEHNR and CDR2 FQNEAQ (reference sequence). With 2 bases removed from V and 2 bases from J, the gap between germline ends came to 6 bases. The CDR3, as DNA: TGTGCCAGCAGCTTAAGTGCTCAAGAGACCCAGTACTTC. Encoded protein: CASSLSAQETQYF.

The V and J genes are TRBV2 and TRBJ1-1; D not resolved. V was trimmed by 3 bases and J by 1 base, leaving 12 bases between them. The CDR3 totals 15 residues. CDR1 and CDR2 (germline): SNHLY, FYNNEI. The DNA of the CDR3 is TGTGCCAGCAGTGACCCAGACTCCCCGAACACTGAAGCTTTCTTT. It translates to CASSDPDSPNTEAFF. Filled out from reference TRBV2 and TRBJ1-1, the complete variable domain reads EPEVTQTPSHQVTQMGQEVILRCVPISNHLYFYWYRQILGQKVEFLVSFYNNEISEKSEIFDDQFSVERPDGSNFTLKIRSTKLEDSAMYFCASSDPDSPNTEAFFGQGTRLTVV.

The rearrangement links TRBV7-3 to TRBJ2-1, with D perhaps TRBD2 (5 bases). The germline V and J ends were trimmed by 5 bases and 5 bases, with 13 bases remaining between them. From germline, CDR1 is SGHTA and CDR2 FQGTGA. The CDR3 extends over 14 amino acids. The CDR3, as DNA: TGTGCCAGCAGCCCGGGGAGCGCGGACAATGAGCAGTTCTTC. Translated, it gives CASSPGSADNEQFF.

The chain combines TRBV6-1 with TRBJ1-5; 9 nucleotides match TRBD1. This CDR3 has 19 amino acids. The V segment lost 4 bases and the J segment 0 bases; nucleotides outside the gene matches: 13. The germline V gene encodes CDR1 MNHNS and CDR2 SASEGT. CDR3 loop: CASSASPGQGKYSNQPQHF. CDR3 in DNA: TGTGCCAGCAGTGCCTCACCGGGACAGGGAAAATATAGCAATCAGCCCCAGCATTTT.

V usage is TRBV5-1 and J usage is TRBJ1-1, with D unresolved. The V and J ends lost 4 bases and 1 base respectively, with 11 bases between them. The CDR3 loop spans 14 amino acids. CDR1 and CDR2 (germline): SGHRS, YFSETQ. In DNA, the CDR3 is TGCGCCAGCAGCGGCCAGACGGGGAACACTGAAGCTTTCTTT. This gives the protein CASSGQTGNTEAFF.

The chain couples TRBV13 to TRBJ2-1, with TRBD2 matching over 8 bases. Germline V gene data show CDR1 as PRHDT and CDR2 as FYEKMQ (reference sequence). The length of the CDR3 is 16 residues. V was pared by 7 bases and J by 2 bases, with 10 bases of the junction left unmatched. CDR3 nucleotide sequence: TGTGCCAGCAAAAGCCCCGGCGGGAGGACCTACAATGAGCAGTTCTTC. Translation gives CASKSPGGRTYNEQFF.

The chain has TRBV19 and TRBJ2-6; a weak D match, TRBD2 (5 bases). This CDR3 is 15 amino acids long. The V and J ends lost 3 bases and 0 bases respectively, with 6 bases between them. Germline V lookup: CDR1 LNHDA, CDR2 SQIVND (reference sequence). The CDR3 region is CASSMRDSGANVLTF. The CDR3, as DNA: TGTGCCAGTAGTATGAGGGACTCTGGGGCCAACGTCCTGACTTTC.

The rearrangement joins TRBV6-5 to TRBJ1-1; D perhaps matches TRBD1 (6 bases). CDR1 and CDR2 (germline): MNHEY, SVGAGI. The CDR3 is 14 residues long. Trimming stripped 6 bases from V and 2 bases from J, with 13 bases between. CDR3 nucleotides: TGTGCCAGCAGCACCCAACAGGGAAACACTGAAGCTTTCTTT. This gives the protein CASSTQQGNTEAFF.

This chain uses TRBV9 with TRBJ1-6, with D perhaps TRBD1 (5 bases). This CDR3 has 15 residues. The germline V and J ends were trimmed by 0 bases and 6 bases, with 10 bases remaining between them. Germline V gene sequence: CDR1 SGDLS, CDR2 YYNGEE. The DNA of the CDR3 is TGTGCCAGCAGCGTAGATCAGGGAGGTAATTCACCCCTCCACTTT. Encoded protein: CASSVDQGGNSPLHF.

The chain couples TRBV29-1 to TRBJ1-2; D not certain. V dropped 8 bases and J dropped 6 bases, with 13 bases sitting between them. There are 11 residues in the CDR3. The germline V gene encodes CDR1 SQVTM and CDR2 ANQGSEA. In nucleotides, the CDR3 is TGCAGCCCTGGGGTTCGGGATGGCTACACCTTC. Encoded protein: CSPGVRDGYTF.

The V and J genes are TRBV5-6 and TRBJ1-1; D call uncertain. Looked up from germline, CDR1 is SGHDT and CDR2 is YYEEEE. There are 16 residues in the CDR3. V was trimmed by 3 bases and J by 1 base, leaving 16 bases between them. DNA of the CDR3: TGTGCCAGCAGCTCCCCCGATCGGGGAGCGAACACTGAAGCTTTCTTT. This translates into CASSSPDRGANTEAFF.